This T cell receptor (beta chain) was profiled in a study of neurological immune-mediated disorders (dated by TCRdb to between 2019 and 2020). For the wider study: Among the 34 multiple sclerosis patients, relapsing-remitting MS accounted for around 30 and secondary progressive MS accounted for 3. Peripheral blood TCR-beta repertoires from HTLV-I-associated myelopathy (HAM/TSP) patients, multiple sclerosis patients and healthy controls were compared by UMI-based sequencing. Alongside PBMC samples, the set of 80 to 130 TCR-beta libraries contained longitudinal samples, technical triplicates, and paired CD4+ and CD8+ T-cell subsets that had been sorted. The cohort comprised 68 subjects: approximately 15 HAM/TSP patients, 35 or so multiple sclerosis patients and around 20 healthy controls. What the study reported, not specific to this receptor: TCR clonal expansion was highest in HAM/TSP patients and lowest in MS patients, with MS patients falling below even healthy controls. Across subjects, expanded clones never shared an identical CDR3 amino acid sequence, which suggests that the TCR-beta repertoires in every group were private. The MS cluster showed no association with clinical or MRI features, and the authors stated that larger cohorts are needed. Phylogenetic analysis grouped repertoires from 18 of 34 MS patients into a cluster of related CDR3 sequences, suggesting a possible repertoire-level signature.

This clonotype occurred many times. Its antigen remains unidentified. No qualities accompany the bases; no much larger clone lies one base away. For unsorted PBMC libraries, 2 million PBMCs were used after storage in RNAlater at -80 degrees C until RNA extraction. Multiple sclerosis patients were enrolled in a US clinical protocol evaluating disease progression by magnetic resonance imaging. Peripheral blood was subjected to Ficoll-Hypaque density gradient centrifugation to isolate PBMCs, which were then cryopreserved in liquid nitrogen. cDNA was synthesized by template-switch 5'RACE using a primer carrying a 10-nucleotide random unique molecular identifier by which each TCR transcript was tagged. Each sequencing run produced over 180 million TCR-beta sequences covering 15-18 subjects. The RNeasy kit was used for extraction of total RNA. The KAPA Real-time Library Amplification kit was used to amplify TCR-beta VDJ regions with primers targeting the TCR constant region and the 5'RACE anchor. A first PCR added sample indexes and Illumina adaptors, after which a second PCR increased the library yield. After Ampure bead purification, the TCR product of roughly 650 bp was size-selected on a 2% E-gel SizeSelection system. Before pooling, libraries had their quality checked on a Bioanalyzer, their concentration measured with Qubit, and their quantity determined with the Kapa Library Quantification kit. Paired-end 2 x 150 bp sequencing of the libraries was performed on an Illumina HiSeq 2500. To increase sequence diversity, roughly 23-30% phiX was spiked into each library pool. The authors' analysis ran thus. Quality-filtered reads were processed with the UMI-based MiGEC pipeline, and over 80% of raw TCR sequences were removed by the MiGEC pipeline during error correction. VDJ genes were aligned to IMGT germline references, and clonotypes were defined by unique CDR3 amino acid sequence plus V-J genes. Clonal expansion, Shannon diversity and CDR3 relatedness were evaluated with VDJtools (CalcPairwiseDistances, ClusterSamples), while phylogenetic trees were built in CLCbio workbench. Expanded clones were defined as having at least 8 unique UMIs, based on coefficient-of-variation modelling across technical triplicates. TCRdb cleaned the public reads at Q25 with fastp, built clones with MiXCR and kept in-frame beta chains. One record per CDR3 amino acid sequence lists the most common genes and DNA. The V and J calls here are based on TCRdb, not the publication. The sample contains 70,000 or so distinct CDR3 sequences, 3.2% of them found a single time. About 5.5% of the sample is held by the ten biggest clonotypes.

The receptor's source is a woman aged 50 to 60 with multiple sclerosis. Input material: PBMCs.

The CDR3 here reads CASSSRVGEQFF. The DNA sequence is given as TGTGCCAGCTCTTCGAGGGTAGGTGAGCAGTTCTTC. The chain employs TRBV18 and TRBJ2-1; the D gene is possibly TRBD2, with 5 bases matching. Measured from the cysteine to the phenylalanine, the CDR3 is 12 residues long. Only the CDR3 DNA stays, 36 bases, in frame from base 1. Trimming removed 6 bases from V and 9 bases from J, leaving 12 bases between the germline ends. CDR1 and CDR2, per the germline V gene, are KGHSH and LQKENI.